Included here is one TCR beta chain sequence, with context. Its antigen is not known. The entry originates in a study of CD8 T cells in ankylosing spondylitis. Broader study findings: Within matched ankylosing spondylitis synovial fluid, disease-linked clones were reportedly significantly enriched. The authors found the disease-linked clones to be CD8+ and relatively rare in peripheral blood. A TCR beta motif of under ten highly homologous variants appeared characteristic of ankylosing spondylitis blood.

TCRdb re-analysed the 5' RACE reads in MiXCR, keeping a single row per CDR3 protein. The table has around 90,000 distinct CDR3 sequences, around 26% seen once; the top ten hold 55% to 75%. Source material: blood, either unsorted or a sorted T cell fraction (not recorded which). The sequence came from a male donor with ankylosing spondylitis or in good health (not recorded which).

This CDR3 is CSAGGQSGYGYTF. The CDR3 coding sequence is TGCAGTGCCGGGGGACAGTCCGGCTATGGCTACACCTTC. The chain recombines TRBV20-1 with TRBJ1-2; 7 bases align to TRBD1. This CDR3 spans 13 amino acids. The germline gives CDR1 DFQATT, CDR2 SNEGSKA (reference sequence). Unmatched junction bases numbered 8, after V lost 6 bases and J lost 4 bases.